This entry lists 9 T cell receptor beta chains sequenced from one sample in a study of T cell responses to AZD1222 COVID-19 vaccine. Sequenced by immunoSEQ multiplex PCR; TCRdb stores in-frame clones only, minus some. The sample lists about 120,000 clones, 80% to 90% seen once, with 9.4% in the top ten. The source material was peripheral blood, sampled on day 0 of AZD1222 vaccination. These receptors were taken from an adult in good health.

V is TRBV7-3 and J is TRBJ2-2; the D call may be TRBD1 or TRBD2 (7 bases each). Per the germline V gene, CDR1 is SGHTA and CDR2 is FQGTGA. V was cut by 4 bases and J by 5 bases, with 11 bases left in between. This CDR3 is built from 14 residues. CDR3 sequence: CASSYQGGTGELFF. Here the CDR3 DNA reads TGTGCCAGCAGCTACCAGGGGGGGACCGGGGAGCTGTTTTTT.

This clone has just one count. The chain joins TRBV25-1 to TRBJ2-7; 11 bases agree with TRBD1. Trimming at V came to 6 bases and at J to 5 bases, leaving 6 bases not matched to a gene. Germline CDR1 and CDR2: MGHDK and SYGVNS. The CDR3 contains 14 residues. In DNA form, the CDR3 reads TGTGCCAGCAGGTCGGGACAGGGGGTAGACGAGCAGTACTTC. It yields the protein CASRSGQGVDEQYF.

The V and J genes are TRBV18 and TRBJ1-3, with a weak D call TRBD1 (5 bases). V shed 2 bases and J shed 0 bases, with 11 bases lying between them. The V gene's germline CDR1 is KGHSH and CDR2 LQKENI. The CDR3 is made up of 16 amino acids. CDR3 coding DNA: TGTGCCAGCTCACCATCCGAGGGACCCTCTGGAAACACCATATATTTT. It codes for CASSPSEGPSGNTIYF.

This chain links TRBV6-4 with TRBJ2-2; D gene unclear. CDR3 length: 15 amino acids. Trimming took off 0 bases at V and 1 base at J, with 6 bases between the two ends. The germline gives CDR1 MRHNA, CDR2 SNTAGT. CDR3 sequence: CASSDSHENTGELFF. In nucleotides, the CDR3 is TGTGCCAGCAGTGACTCCCATGAGAACACCGGGGAGCTGTTTTTT.

The chain uses TRBV2 and TRBJ1-5; TRBD1 matches at 7 bases. Germline V gene lookup returns CDR1 SNHLY and CDR2 FYNNEI. V was clipped by 5 bases and J by 5 bases; unmatched bases: 3. The CDR3 totals 13 residues. CDR3 sequence (DNA): TGTGCCAGCAGTACAGGGGTTTATCAGCCCCAGCATTTT. This sequence encodes CASSTGVYQPQHF.

The chain couples TRBV19 to TRBJ2-5; D might be TRBD2 (6 bases). From germline, CDR1 is LNHDA and CDR2 SQIVND (reference sequence). The germline V and J ends were trimmed by 7 bases and 5 bases, with 14 bases remaining between them. The CDR3 consists of 13 residues. CDR3 sequence (DNA): TGTGCCAGTAAGGTTCGGGGACTGGAGACCCAGTACTTC. Its protein product is CASKVRGLETQYF.

This rearrangement joins TRBV5-4 to TRBJ2-3; 8 bases are shared with TRBD2. The V segment lost 1 base and the J segment 2 bases; nucleotides outside the gene matches: 3. Germline-derived CDR1 and CDR2 are SGHNT and YYREEE (reference sequence). The CDR3 consists of 15 residues. The CDR3 is CASSLTSGFTDTQYF. In DNA, the CDR3 is TGTGCCAGCAGCTTGACTAGCGGATTCACAGATACGCAGTATTTT.

The chain links TRBV5-4 to TRBJ2-3; D not certain. CDR3 length: 14 amino acids. CDR1 SGHNT and CDR2 YYREEE come from the germline V gene (reference sequence). Deletions cut 4 bases from V and 0 bases from J, with 9 bases between. This CDR3 is CASSRAVSTDTQYF. DNA for the CDR3: TGTGCCAGCAGCCGAGCCGTTAGCACAGATACGCAGTATTTT.

In its sample, this clone is medium-sized. The chain employs TRBV5-4 and TRBJ1-1; D uncertain. Germline V CDR1 and CDR2: SGHNT, YYREEE (reference sequence). V lost 5 bases and J lost 1, with 21 bases in between. The CDR3 sequence is 17 residues long. CDR3 sequence: CASSTLSQSAGNTEAFF. CDR3 coding DNA: TGTGCCAGCAGTACCTTGAGCCAAAGCGCAGGGAACACTGAAGCTTTCTTT.